A selection of T cell receptor beta chains follows, all from one sample in a study of T-cell reconstitution after alpha-beta-depleted transplantation in children. Each CDR3 protein gets one entry after TCRdb re-called the PCR reads with MiXCR. The sample shows about 510,000 distinct CDR3 sequences, roughly 11% of them seen only once. The material sequenced was PBMCs, mostly from graft donor cells, taken 180 days after TCRalphabeta/CD19-depleted stem cell transplant. These receptors were taken from a female patient between 2 and 15 years old who had a stem cell transplant for aplastic anemia, so the T cells may come from the graft donor. Both conserved end residues are part of each CDR3. D genes are given only for firm matches. Size tells how often a clone was seen (once, few, many) or the class of an expanded clone, and some rows leave it out.

d_gene | abundance | j_gene | v_gene | len | CDR3aa | CDR3nt
. | few | TRBJ2-7 | TRBV5-1 | 17 | CASSFLEMAGVTYEQYF | TGCGCCAGCAGCTTTCTAGAGATGGCAGGGGTAACCTACGAGCAGTACTTC
TRBD2 | . | TRBJ2-7 | TRBV15 | 15 | CATSRDSLADYEQYF | TGTGCCACCAGCAGAGATTCGCTAGCGGATTACGAGCAGTACTTC
. | few | TRBJ2-2 | TRBV10-3 | 14 | CAIRGQTNTGELFF | TGTGCCATCAGGGGACAAACGAACACCGGGGAGCTGTTTTTT
. | many | TRBJ2-5 | TRBV29-1 | 12 | CSGLGRGETQYF | TGCAGCGGATTGGGCCGCGGAGAGACCCAGTACTTC
. | . | TRBJ2-3 | TRBV5-1 | 15 | CASSPMADRTDTQYF | TGCGCCAGCAGCCCGATGGCCGACAGGACAGATACGCAGTATTTT
. | many | TRBJ2-7 | TRBV7-3 | 13 | CASSFDGSYEQYF | TGTGCCAGCAGCTTTGACGGTTCCTACGAGCAGTACTTC
. | few | TRBJ2-1 | TRBV6-5 | 11 | CASSYGTKQFF | TGTGCCAGCAGTTACGGGACCAAACAGTTCTTC
. | many | TRBJ1-1 | TRBV12-3/TRBV12-4 | 14 | CASSLVGGDTEAFF | TGTGCCAGCAGTTTAGTTGGGGGGGACACTGAAGCTTTCTTT
. | . | TRBJ1-5 | TRBV7-2 | 14 | CASSLGSGGQPQHF | TGTGCCAGCAGCTTAGGGTCGGGCGGTCAGCCCCAGCATTTT
TRBD2 | . | TRBJ2-5 | TRBV28 | 18 | CASSFRRLAGGGSETQYF | TGTGCCAGCAGTTTTAGGAGGCTAGCGGGCGGGGGGTCAGAGACCCAGTACTTC
. | few | TRBJ2-3 | TRBV11-3 | 16 | CASSLGRINPPDTQYF | TGTGCCAGCAGCTTAGGCCGCATAAACCCCCCAGATACGCAGTATTTT
. | few | TRBJ1-5 | TRBV7-2 | 12 | CAVSGTNQPQHF | TGTGCCGTATCCGGGACGAATCAGCCCCAGCATTTT
. | . | TRBJ2-3 | TRBV2 | 16 | CASSGWTQSSTDTQYF | TGTGCCAGCAGTGGTTGGACCCAATCTAGCACAGATACGCAGTATTTT
. | few | TRBJ1-1 | TRBV6-5 | 13 | CASSYMGNTEAFF | TGTGCCAGCAGTTATATGGGGAACACTGAAGCTTTCTTT
TRBD1 | . | TRBJ2-3 | TRBV7-2 | 13 | CASEGAGPDTQYF | TGTGCCAGCGAGGGGGCCGGGCCAGATACGCAGTATTTT
. | many | TRBJ1-3 | TRBV6-6 | 13 | CASRGSSGNTIYF | TGTGCCAGCAGGGGATCCTCTGGAAACACCATATATTTT
. | . | TRBJ2-7 | TRBV4-3 | 16 | CASSHGVARNTYEQYF | TGCGCCAGCAGCCATGGAGTGGCCAGGAACACCTACGAGCAGTACTTC
. | many | TRBJ1-1 | TRBV21-1 | 14 | CASSNKGDNTEAFF | TGTGCCAGCAGCAATAAGGGTGATAACACTGAAGCTTTCTTT
TRBD2 | few | TRBJ2-1 | TRBV11-1 | 15 | CASSLGLAAFGKQFF | TGTGCCAGCAGCTTAGGACTAGCGGCCTTCGGGAAGCAGTTCTTC
. | . | TRBJ1-1 | TRBV27 | 16 | CASSLFSGTMNTEAFF | TGTGCCAGCAGTTTATTCTCGGGTACCATGAACACTGAAGCTTTCTTT
. | few | TRBJ2-1 | TRBV7-8 | 14 | CASSLEGGLAEQFF | TGTGCCAGCAGCTTAGAAGGTGGGCTAGCGGAGCAGTTCTTC
TRBD2 | many | TRBJ2-1 | TRBV5-1 | 15 | CASSLEAGSLDEQFF | TGCGCCAGCAGCTTGGAAGCGGGGTCGTTAGATGAGCAGTTCTTC
TRBD1 | . | TRBJ1-2 | TRBV6-5 | 13 | CASTRTGGYGYTF | TGTGCCAGCACGAGGACAGGTGGCTATGGCTACACCTTC
TRBD2 | few | TRBJ2-1 | TRBV6-5 | 18 | CASSYSVGSGRYYNEQFF | TGTGCCAGCAGTTACTCGGTCGGTAGCGGGAGATACTACAATGAGCAGTTCTTC
. | few | TRBJ2-1 | TRBV19 | 14 | CASSIGPLNNEQFF | TGTGCCAGTAGTATCGGTCCACTCAACAATGAGCAGTTCTTC
. | few | TRBJ2-1 | TRBV9 | 14 | CASSGGETRNEQFF | TGTGCCAGCAGCGGGGGGGAGACTAGAAATGAGCAGTTCTTC
. | . | TRBJ1-1 | TRBV29-1 | 12 | CSVLPGNTEAFF | TGCAGCGTCCTTCCAGGGAACACTGAAGCTTTCTTT
. | few | TRBJ1-5 | TRBV12-3/TRBV12-4 | 15 | CASSLVGDPRRAQHF | TGTGCCAGCAGTTTAGTAGGGGACCCCCGAAGGGCCCAGCATTTT
. | . | TRBJ1-3 | TRBV20-1 | 14 | CSARHRATGNTIYF | TGCAGTGCTAGGCACAGGGCGACTGGAAACACCATATATTTT
. | . | TRBJ1-5 | TRBV10-3 | 14 | CAISDGGGGQPQHF | TGTGCCATCAGTGATGGTGGGGGGGGTCAGCCCCAGCATTTT
TRBD1 | few | TRBJ2-7 | TRBV4-3 | 17 | CASSQDLRTGISYEQYF | TGCGCCAGCAGCCAAGATCTACGGACAGGGATCTCCTACGAGCAGTACTTC
TRBD1 | . | TRBJ2-3 | TRBV5-1 | 15 | CASSLADRVTDTQYF | TGCGCCAGCAGCTTGGCAGACAGGGTCACAGATACGCAGTATTTT
TRBD2 | few | TRBJ2-1 | TRBV20-1 | 16 | CSARNPGLAGYNEQFF | TGCAGTGCTCGCAATCCGGGACTAGCGGGGTACAATGAGCAGTTCTTC
TRBD1 | few | TRBJ2-1 | TRBV18 | 16 | CASSLGTGASPDEQFF | TGTGCCAGCTCGCTGGGGACAGGGGCCTCACCAGATGAGCAGTTCTTC
. | few | TRBJ2-1 | TRBV6-4 | 12 | CASSPSHNEQFF | TGTGCCAGCAGTCCAAGCCACAATGAGCAGTTCTTC
. | few | TRBJ2-7 | TRBV12-3/TRBV12-4 | 14 | CASRPGRKSYEQYF | TGTGCCAGCAGACCGGGACGTAAGTCCTACGAGCAGTACTTC
TRBD2 | few | TRBJ2-5 | TRBV7-2 | 15 | CASSRRRGREETQYF | TGTGCCAGCAGCCGTCGCCGGGGGAGGGAAGAGACCCAGTACTTC
TRBD1 | . | TRBJ2-7 | TRBV20-1 | 13 | CSASLDRAYEQYF | TGCAGTGCTAGCCTCGACAGGGCCTACGAGCAGTACTTC
. | many | TRBJ2-4 | TRBV12-3/TRBV12-4 | 15 | CASNSLGGTKNIQYF | TGTGCCAGCAATTCCCTAGGGGGAACCAAAAACATTCAGTACTTC
. | few | TRBJ2-4 | TRBV20-1 | 13 | CSLGGATKNIQYF | TGCAGCCTCGGAGGGGCAACCAAAAACATTCAGTACTTC
. | . | TRBJ2-1 | TRBV10-2 | 12 | CASRQPYNEQFF | TGCGCCAGCAGGCAACCCTACAATGAGCAGTTCTTC
. | few | TRBJ1-2 | TRBV20-1 | 13 | CSDREAMWYGYTF | TGCAGTGACAGGGAGGCCATGTGGTATGGCTACACCTTC
TRBD2 | few | TRBJ2-1 | TRBV11-2 | 15 | CASSFRTSGSYEQFF | TGTGCCAGCAGCTTTCGGACTAGCGGGAGCTATGAGCAGTTCTTC
TRBD2 | few | TRBJ2-1 | TRBV20-1 | 15 | CSADRTSGFRDEQFF | TGCAGTGCCGACCGGACTAGCGGGTTCCGGGATGAGCAGTTCTTC
. | few | TRBJ2-5 | TRBV18 | 13 | CASSPLVQETQYF | TGTGCCAGCTCACCCTTAGTCCAAGAGACCCAGTACTTC